Following are 2 T cell receptor beta chains from one sample sequenced in a study of Graves' ophthalmopathy and Graves' hyperthyroidism. The study amplified TCR beta CDR3 regions using RNA transcripts. HTBI primers primed a first-round RT-PCR, and a second-round multiplex PCR followed. TCRdb redid the calling of the multiplex PCR reads with MiXCR, one entry per CDR3 protein. The profile covers about 740,000 distinct CDR3 sequences, with roughly two fifths appearing a single time and around 40% taken by the ten largest. The source material was peripheral blood. Receptors were obtained from an adult man with Graves' ophthalmopathy.

Details on this clonotype: As the CDR3 is not closed by the conserved phenylalanine or tryptophan, this likely results from a read error. The chain has TRBV20-1 and TRBJ2-3, with TRBD2 matching 13 bases. The CDR3 is 15 amino acids. Unmatched junction bases numbered 6, after V lost 5 bases and J lost 4 bases. Germline loops: CDR1 DFQATT, CDR2 SNEGSKA (reference sequence). This chain's CDR3 is CSAGTSGRAADTQYL. CDR3 coding DNA: TGCAGTGCTGGAACTAGCGGGAGGGCAGCAGATACGCAGTATTTG.

This clonotype was found a few times. The chain uses TRBV10-3 and TRBJ2-3; the match to TRBD2 covers 13 bases. The CDR3 runs to 14 residues. With 6 bases clipped from V and 4 bases from J, the junction kept 1 base outside the gene matches. CDR1 is ENHRY, CDR2 SYGVKD, per germline. CDR3 loop: CAIRGLAGSDTQYF. The CDR3 DNA reads as TGTGCCATCAGGGGACTAGCGGGATCAGATACGCAGTATTTT.